This passage covers 31 T cell receptor beta chains from one sample sequenced in a study of shared clonotypes between healthy human individuals. The protocol was immunoSEQ multiplex PCR, while the TCRdb copy is restricted to in-frame clones and leaves out a portion. The sample includes 2 million to 2.5 million clones, about 94% of them seen just once. Material for sequencing was naive CD4+ T cells sorted from blood. The subset is: CD45RA+ positively selected. Every receptor here comes from a young man in good health.

V usage is TRBV28 and J usage is TRBJ2-5; TRBD2 matches 12 bases. The CDR3 has 17 residues. The trim removed 0 bases at V and 5 bases at J, leaving 7 bases unmatched. Looked up from germline, CDR1 is MDHEN and CDR2 is SYDVKM. The CDR3 is CASSLWDLAGGSETQYF. The CDR3 region has the DNA TGTGCCAGCAGTTTATGGGATCTAGCGGGGGGGAGCGAGACCCAGTACTTC.

The chain has TRBV18 and TRBJ1-2; 9 bases match TRBD1. The CDR3 sequence is 18 residues long. Germline CDR1 reads KGHSH; CDR2 reads LQKENI. With 0 bases clipped from V and 4 bases from J, the junction kept 12 bases outside the gene matches. The CDR3 coding sequence is TGTGCCAGCTCACCACCGGGTTTCACAGGGGGCGTAAGCTATGGCTACACCTTC. Its protein is CASSPPGFTGGVSYGYTF.

This rearrangement joins TRBV18 to TRBJ2-1; D remains unclear. CDR3 length equals 14 residues. Trimming stripped 0 bases from V and 6 bases from J, with 9 bases between. CDR1 KGHSH and CDR2 LQKENI come from the germline V gene. The CDR3, as DNA: TGTGCCAGCTCACCACCGGAGACCCGCAATGAGCAGTTCTTC. Its translation: CASSPPETRNEQFF.

Regarding this clone: This specimen includes other DNA sequences encoding the same CDR3. The chain combines TRBV19 with TRBJ1-2; 9 bases match TRBD1. The CDR3 is 14 amino acids. V dropped 3 bases and J dropped 2; count of bases not matched to a gene: 1. The germline V gene encodes CDR1 LNHDA and CDR2 SQIVND (reference sequence). DNA for the CDR3: TGTGCCAGTAGTATGGGGACAGGGAACTATGGCTACACCTTC. Its protein is CASSMGTGNYGYTF.

The gene calls are TRBV5-1 and TRBJ1-6, with a weak D call TRBD1 (5 bases). Germline V gene sequence: CDR1 SGHRS, CDR2 YFSETQ. There are 14 residues in the CDR3. The V gene lost 4 bases and the J gene lost 9 bases, with 14 bases spanning the gap. CDR3 in amino acids: CASSTWGRGSPLHF. CDR3 nucleotides: TGCGCCAGCAGCACCTGGGGACGGGGTTCACCCCTCCACTTT. Full variable domain (rest looked up from reference TRBV5-1 and TRBJ1-6): KAGVTQTPRYLIKTRGQQVTLSCSPISGHRSVSWYQQTPGQGLQFLFEYFSETQRNKGNFPGRFSGRQFSNSRSEMNVSTLELGDSALYLCASSTWGRGSPLHFGNGTRLTVT.

This chain connects TRBV18 to TRBJ1-4; D is undetermined. Trimming left V 3 bases short and J 6 bases short, with 11 bases between. CDR1 is KGHSH, CDR2 LQKENI, per germline. CDR3 length: 14 residues. The CDR3 DNA is TGTGCCAGCTCACCCAAAGGATCCCATGAAAAACTGTTTTTT. This sequence encodes CASSPKGSHEKLFF.

This clone was recorded once. The J gene is TRBJ1-4, the V gene TRBV27; a weak D match, TRBD1 (6 bases). Looked up from germline, CDR1 is MNHEY and CDR2 is SMNVEV (reference sequence). This CDR3 region has 15 residues. V gave up 6 bases and J gave up 0 bases, with 11 bases separating them. The CDR3 sequence is CASRWTAATNEKLFF. The CDR3 nucleotides read TGTGCCAGCAGGTGGACAGCTGCAACTAATGAAAAACTGTTTTTT.

The V call is TRBV6-6, the J call TRBJ1-1; D perhaps matches TRBD1 (5 bases). V was trimmed by 4 bases and J by 7 bases, leaving 13 bases between them. Germline-derived CDR1 and CDR2 are MNHNY and SVGAGI (reference sequence). This CDR3 region has 13 residues. Here the CDR3 DNA reads TGTGCCAGCAGTTCGAAGGGGATCGGTGAAGCTTTCTTT. Its protein product is CASSSKGIGEAFF.

The rearrangement links TRBV10-3 to TRBJ2-7; TRBD1 matches at 9 bases. Germline V lookup: CDR1 ENHRY, CDR2 SYGVKD. V gave up 4 bases and J gave up 4 bases; unmatched junction bases: 14. CDR3 length: 17 amino acids. CDR3 sequence reads: CAISGRTGGPGGYEQYF. The DNA of the CDR3 is TGTGCCATCAGTGGGCGAACAGGGGGCCCAGGAGGGTACGAGCAGTACTTC.

This clone was seen once. This chain joins TRBV5-6 and TRBJ2-2; D might be TRBD1 or TRBD2, each matching 6 bases. The germline gives CDR1 SGHDT, CDR2 YYEEEE. The CDR3 length is 15 residues. V dropped 4 bases and J dropped 1 base, with 11 bases sitting between them. CDR3 loop: CASSVGGGNTGELFF. CDR3 sequence (DNA): TGTGCCAGCAGCGTCGGAGGGGGGAACACCGGGGAGCTGTTTTTT.

The V and J genes are TRBV5-4 and TRBJ2-7, with 11 bases lining up with TRBD2. Germline V gives CDR1 SGHNT, CDR2 YYREEE (reference sequence). Trimming cost V 4 bases and J 6 bases; bases outside gene matches: 9. CDR3 length equals 15 residues. CDR3 coding DNA: TGTGCCAGCAGCGTTAGCGGGGGGGGCCTCGGCGAGCAGTACTTC. Its protein is CASSVSGGGLGEQYF.

J is TRBJ2-6 and V is TRBV27; D gene unclear. Trimming removed 5 bases at V and 0 bases at J, with 5 bases between. Per the germline V gene, CDR1 is MNHEY and CDR2 is SMNVEV (reference sequence). This CDR3 is built from 14 residues. CDR3 loop: CASSLVSGANVLTF. CDR3 bases: TGTGCCAGCAGTCTCGTCTCTGGGGCCAACGTCCTGACTTTC.

This clone was observed a handful of times. The chain has TRBV27 and TRBJ2-2; 8 bases line up with TRBD2. This CDR3 contains 17 residues. Germline V CDR1 and CDR2: MNHEY, SMNVEV (reference sequence). Trimming took 5 bases from V and 5 from J; bases not matched to a gene: 13. CDR3 DNA: TGTGCCAGCAGTGCGGGGCCGGGACTAGAGGGTACCGGGGAGCTGTTTTTT. This gives the protein CASSAGPGLEGTGELFF.

The chain combines TRBV30 with TRBJ2-4, with 13 bases matching TRBD2. The germline V gene has CDR1 GTSNPN and CDR2 SVGIG (reference sequence). The CDR3 has 15 amino acids. Losses at the gene ends were 0 bases for V and 6 bases for J; bases not matched to a gene: 2. In DNA form, the CDR3 reads TGTGCCTGGAGTGTACTAGCGGGAGGGGGAAACATTCAGTACTTC. This codes for CAWSVLAGGGNIQYF.

The V call is TRBV21-1, the J call TRBJ1-1. TRBV21-1 is shown as a pseudogene. This CDR3 is built from 16 residues. The CDR3 DNA reads as TGTGCCAGCAGCGGTCGGGGGGCGCCGATGAACACTGAAGCTTTCTTT. Protein: CASSGRGAPMNTEAFF.

This sequence joins TRBV6-5 and TRBJ1-2; tentative D call: TRBD1 (5 bases). Per germline, CDR1 MNHEY and CDR2 SVGAGI. The CDR3 has 16 amino acids. With 3 bases removed from V and 6 bases from J, the gap between germline ends came to 20 bases. CDR3 protein: CASSYSRRQTLNGYTF. CDR3 nucleotide sequence: TGTGCCAGCAGTTATTCACGGCGACAGACCTTGAATGGCTACACCTTC.

The chain joins TRBV7-3 to TRBJ1-1, with 8 bases fitting TRBD1. CDR3 size: 13 residues. V was pared by 5 bases and J by 7 bases, with 6 bases of the junction left unmatched. The germline gives CDR1 SGHTA, CDR2 FQGTGA. The CDR3 reads CASSPGQGFEAFF. CDR3 coding DNA: TGTGCCAGCAGCCCAGGACAGGGATTTGAAGCTTTCTTT. The full variable domain, rest sourced from reference TRBV7-3 and TRBJ1-1, is GAGVSQTPSNKVTEKGKYVELRCDPISGHTALYWYRQSLGQGPEFLIYFQGTGAADDSGLPNDRFFAVRPEGSVSTLKIQRTERGDSAVYLCASSPGQGFEAFFGQGTRLTVV.

The V call is TRBV4-2, the J call TRBJ2-7; TRBD2 matches at 7 bases. The V gene end was trimmed by 1 base and the J gene end by 0 bases; junction bases not matched to a gene: 18. Germline loops: CDR1 LGHNA, CDR2 YNFKEQ. The length of the CDR3 is 20 residues. The CDR3 loop is CASSQVGPAGSLFSSYEQYF. CDR3 nucleotides: TGTGCCAGCAGCCAAGTCGGGCCAGCGGGATCTCTCTTTAGCTCCTACGAGCAGTACTTC.

The chain links TRBV5-1 to TRBJ2-3; TRBD2 aligns across 8 bases. Germline V lookup: CDR1 SGHRS, CDR2 YFSETQ. The CDR3 is 14 residues long. V shed 5 bases, J shed 3 bases, and the junction held 5 bases outside the gene matches. The chain's CDR3 is CASRPSGQTDTQYF. The CDR3 nucleotides read TGCGCCAGCAGGCCTAGCGGGCAAACAGATACGCAGTATTTT.

Details on this clone: This sample includes further DNA sequences coding for the same CDR3. The rearrangement links TRBV20-1 to TRBJ2-1; D unclear. The germline V and J ends were trimmed by 1 base and 8 bases, with 3 bases remaining between them. The CDR3 spans 10 residues. Germline CDR1 reads DFQATT; CDR2 reads SNEGSKA (reference sequence). The CDR3 loop is CSARGDEQFF. CDR3 nucleotide sequence: TGCAGTGCTAGAGGGGATGAGCAGTTCTTC.

The chain recombines TRBV4-1 with TRBJ2-7, with D possibly called TRBD1 or TRBD2 (6 bases each). The CDR3 covers 15 residues. Germline CDR1 reads MGHRA; CDR2 reads YSYEKL. Trimming cost V 3 bases and J 2 bases, with 14 bases left between them. CDR3 nucleotides: TGCGCCAGCAGCCATGGTCGGGGGCCTACCTACGAGCAGTACTTC. This codes for CASSHGRGPTYEQYF.

Note on this clone: This specimen includes other DNA sequences encoding the same CDR3. The rearrangement joins TRBV19 to TRBJ2-7, with no clear D. Between the trimmed V and J ends, which lost 3 bases and 3 bases, there was a span of 9 bases. The CDR3 is 13 amino acids. CDR1 and CDR2 (germline): LNHDA, SQIVND (reference sequence). CDR3 nucleotides: TGTGCCAGTAGTATCGGGTTGGTCTACGAGCAGTACTTC. Translated: CASSIGLVYEQYF.

This sequence joins TRBV30 and TRBJ2-7; a weak D match, TRBD2 (7 bases). CDR3 length: 15 residues. The ends were cut back, 0 bases at V and 3 bases at J, with 15 bases in the middle. Germline V gene data show CDR1 as GTSNPN and CDR2 as SVGIG (reference sequence). The CDR3 sequence is CAWSVRVGGLYEQYF. In DNA, the CDR3 is TGTGCCTGGAGTGTAAGAGTGGGGGGGCTCTACGAGCAGTACTTC.

With regard to this clone: The same CDR3 is also encoded by other DNA sequences in this sample. The CDR3 coding sequence is TGCGCCAGCAGCTTCGGGGGACAGGGTAGTGATACGCAGTATTTT. As protein: CASSFGGQGSDTQYF. The genes are TRBV5-1 and TRBJ2-3; 9 bases align to TRBD1. V was pared by 2 bases and J by 6 bases, with 7 bases of the junction left unmatched. The CDR3 has 15 residues. The germline V gene encodes CDR1 SGHRS and CDR2 YFSETQ.

The chain joins TRBV6-5 to TRBJ1-6; tentatively, D is TRBD1 (6 bases). V was trimmed by 0 bases and J by 5 bases, leaving 8 bases between them. Germline CDR1 reads MNHEY; CDR2 reads SVGAGI. The CDR3 spans 15 residues. Here the CDR3 reads CASSYSRTDNSPLHF. CDR3 sequence (DNA): TGTGCCAGCAGTTACTCAAGGACAGATAATTCACCCCTCCACTTT.

The chain has TRBV28 and TRBJ1-6; D gene ambiguous. Trimming removed 8 bases at V and 6 bases at J, with 8 bases between. Germline V lookup: CDR1 MDHEN, CDR2 SYDVKM. This CDR3 spans 12 amino acids. The CDR3, as DNA: TGTGCCAGCGAACAGTTTAATTCACCCCTCCACTTT. Protein sequence: CASEQFNSPLHF.

In this sample, this clone turned up once. The same CDR3 is also encoded by other DNA sequences in this sample. This sequence joins TRBV7-2 and TRBJ1-5, with a possible D match to TRBD1 (5 bases). The V end lost 1 base, the J end lost 4 bases, and 11 bases lay between the germline ends. CDR1 is SGHTA and CDR2 is FQGNSA in the germline V gene. The CDR3 consists of 15 residues. DNA for the CDR3: TGTGCCAGCAGCTTAGTGGGTGAGGGGAATCAGCCCCAGCATTTT. Translation: CASSLVGEGNQPQHF.

The chain recombines TRBV2 with TRBJ2-5; possible D gene TRBD2, 6 bases. V was clipped by 5 bases and J by 5 bases, with 12 bases between them. The CDR3 has 13 residues. CDR1 SNHLY and CDR2 FYNNEI come from the germline V gene. CDR3 residues: CASSSGSGETQYF. CDR3 DNA sequence: TGTGCCAGCAGTTCCGGGAGTGGGGAGACCCAGTACTTC.

V usage is TRBV5-6 and J usage is TRBJ1-2; D remains ambiguous. This CDR3 spans 14 amino acids. The germline CDR1 and CDR2 sequences are SGHDT and YYEEEE. V shed 2 bases and J shed 1 base, with 9 bases lying between them. This CDR3 is CASSLNPVNYGYTF. In DNA form, the CDR3 reads TGTGCCAGCAGCTTAAATCCAGTTAACTATGGCTACACCTTC.

The chain combines TRBV29-1 with TRBJ2-1; 11 nucleotides align to TRBD2. Looked up from germline, CDR1 is SQVTM and CDR2 is ANQGSEA. J lost 7 bases, V lost 7 bases, and 21 bases had no gene match. This CDR3 contains 18 residues. In nucleotides, the CDR3 is TGCAGCGCTGGAGGGACAGGGTTCGCTAGCGGGAGGAGAAATGAGCAGTTCTTC. Translated: CSAGGTGFASGRRNEQFF.

The rearrangement links TRBV2 to TRBJ2-2, with 7 bases fitting TRBD2. The CDR3 sequence is 15 residues long. CDR1 SNHLY and CDR2 FYNNEI come from the germline V gene. After removal of 5 bases from V and 7 bases from J, the junction contained 10 bases not matched to a gene. The CDR3 loop reads CASSPSGKTGGELFF. The CDR3 bases are TGTGCCAGCAGTCCTAGCGGAAAGACCGGCGGGGAGCTGTTTTTT.